The 28 T cell receptor beta chains listed next were all sequenced from one sample in a study of molecular identifiers for immune sequencing clone quantification. A single record per CDR3 protein comes from TCRdb applying MiXCR to the PCR reads. Of under 600,000 distinct CDR3 sequences listed, 20% to 25% are singletons. The sample consisted of naive CD8+ T cells from blood, with Jurkat cell RNA spiked in. Subset meaning: FACS-sorted CD8+CD4-CCR7+CD45RA+ naive T cells. The receptors derive from a human donor in good health. Some libraries in this study had Jurkat cell RNA spiked in.

Written as DNA, the CDR3 is TGCAGTGCTACCAATTCCGGGACAGGGGCATCCTACGAGCAGTACTTC. Translation gives CSATNSGTGASYEQYF. This rearrangement joins TRBV20-1 to TRBJ2-7; 10 bases agree with TRBD1. The germline CDR1 and CDR2 sequences are DFQATT and SNEGSKA (reference sequence). The CDR3 runs 16 residues. Trimming at V came to 4 bases and at J to 1 base, leaving 10 bases not matched to a gene.

A few counts support this clonotype. The rearrangement links TRBV4-3 to TRBJ1-2; D gene uncertain. The CDR3 has 14 residues. With 1 base removed from V and 4 bases from J, the gap between germline ends came to 10 bases. CDR1 LGHNA and CDR2 YSLEER come from the germline V gene. Here the CDR3 reads CASSQGRSGYGYTF. The CDR3 DNA reads TGCGCCAGCAGCCAAGGTCGGTCCGGCTATGGCTACACCTTC.

The V gene is TRBV27, the J gene TRBJ2-3, with 8 bases identical to TRBD1. Losses at the gene ends were 4 bases for V and 5 bases for J; bases not matched to a gene: 14. This CDR3 comprises 17 residues. Germline CDR1 reads MNHEY; CDR2 reads SMNVEV (reference sequence). As DNA, the CDR3 is TGTGCCAGCAGTTGGAGATCCCAGGGGGCAAGGGGAGATACGCAGTATTTT. This encodes CASSWRSQGARGDTQYF.

This clonotype was picked up many times. This sequence joins TRBV5-6 and TRBJ2-7; perhaps TRBD2 as D (6 bases). In germline, CDR1 is SGHDT, CDR2 YYEEEE. The germline V and J ends were trimmed by 4 bases and 2 bases, with 13 bases remaining between them. The CDR3 runs 14 residues. In DNA form, the CDR3 reads TGTGCCAGCAGCATGGGACTTCGCCCCTACGAGCAGTACTTC. This gives the protein CASSMGLRPYEQYF. Complete variable domain (other parts from reference TRBV5-6 and TRBJ2-7): DAGVTQSPTHLIKTRGQQVTLRCSPKSGHDTVSWYQQALGQGPQFIFQYYEEEERQRGNFPDRFSGHQFPNYSSELNVNALLLGDSALYLCASSMGLRPYEQYFGPGTRLTVT.

This clonotype came up once. A much larger clone differs from this one at a single base, so this may be a read error. The genes are TRBV4-3 and TRBJ2-7; a weak D match, TRBD1 (6 bases). CDR3 length equals 15 residues. Germline CDR1 LGHNA, CDR2 YSLEER. The CDR3 DNA is TGCGCCAGCAGCCAAGATCGTGGGACACCCTACGGGCAGTACTTC. Protein sequence: CASSQDRGTPYGQYF.

A remark on this clonotype: The final CDR3 position lacks the conserved phenylalanine or tryptophan, pointing to a likely read error. Here the CDR3 DNA reads TGCGCCAGCAGCCAAGATCGGACAGGGGGCGCAGATACGCAGTATCTT. Translating gives CASSQDRTGGADTQYL. The chain joins TRBV4-3 to TRBJ2-3, with 11 bases identical to TRBD1. V lost 0 bases and J lost 4; bases outside the gene matches: 3. Germline CDR1 and CDR2: LGHNA and YSLEER. The CDR3 contains 16 residues.

The chain has TRBV2 and TRBJ1-2; a possible D gene is TRBD1 (6 bases). CDR1 is SNHLY and CDR2 is FYNNEI in the germline V gene. The CDR3 is made up of 13 amino acids. The ends were cut back, 3 bases at V and 7 bases at J, with 12 bases in the middle. CDR3 bases: TGTGCCAGCAGTGACTGGACAGACGGTGGCTACACCTTC. Translation gives CASSDWTDGGYTF.

The rearrangement links TRBV6-5 to TRBJ2-2; maybe TRBD1 (6 bases). The ends were cut back, 6 bases at V and 0 bases at J, with 14 bases in the middle. This CDR3 has 16 residues. The germline V gene encodes CDR1 MNHEY and CDR2 SVGAGI. CDR3 DNA sequence: TGTGCCAGCAGAAGGGACACCGCTGCGAACACCGGGGAGCTGTTTTTT. Translating gives CASRRDTAANTGELFF.

Of note for this clonotype: A read error may explain this, as a much larger clone is one base away. The rearrangement uses TRBV6-5 and TRBJ1-5; TRBD1 matches at 7 bases. The CDR3 loop spans 15 amino acids. Germline V gene lookup returns CDR1 MNHEY and CDR2 SVGAGI. For the CDR3, the DNA is TGTGCCGGCAGTTTCTCCGGGACAGCCTATCAGCCCCAGCATTTT. Translation gives CAGSFSGTAYQPQHF.

The rearrangement links TRBV6-1 to TRBJ2-7; D remains ambiguous. The CDR3 consists of 14 residues. V lost 6 bases to trimming and J lost 2 bases, with 14 bases between them. CDR1 is MNHNS, CDR2 SASEGT, per germline. In DNA form, the CDR3 reads TGTGCCAGCAGATACCTGGACCAGACCTACGAGCAGTACTTC. This translates into CASRYLDQTYEQYF.

At least ten counts were recorded for this clonotype. The rearrangement joins TRBV5-1 to TRBJ2-3; 7 bases are shared with TRBD1. Germline CDR1 and CDR2: SGHRS and YFSETQ. The V gene end was trimmed by 0 bases and the J gene end by 0 bases; junction bases not matched to a gene: 4. The CDR3 runs to 16 residues. The CDR3 DNA sequence: TGCGCCAGCAGCTTGGGACCGGGACAGAGCACAGATACGCAGTATTTT. Protein sequence: CASSLGPGQSTDTQYF. The full variable domain, completed using reference TRBV5-1 and TRBJ2-3, is KAGVTQTPRYLIKTRGQQVTLSCSPISGHRSVSWYQQTPGQGLQFLFEYFSETQRNKGNFPGRFSGRQFSNSRSEMNVSTLELGDSALYLCASSLGPGQSTDTQYFGPGTRLTVL.

This clonotype appeared a few times. The rearrangement uses TRBV10-1 and TRBJ2-4; perhaps TRBD2 as D (6 bases). V was clipped by 10 bases and J by 8 bases, with 15 bases between them. The CDR3 has 12 residues. Germline V gene data show CDR1 as WNHNN and CDR2 as SYGVQD (reference sequence). Here the CDR3 reads CAKSRRGDIQYF. The CDR3 coding sequence is TGCGCCAAAAGTAGGCGGGGAGACATTCAGTACTTC.

This clonotype has a count of ten or more. This rearrangement joins TRBV28 to TRBJ2-7; a possible D gene is TRBD1 (6 bases). Germline V CDR1 and CDR2: MDHEN, SYDVKM. V was pared by 7 bases and J by 3 bases, with 19 bases between. The CDR3 runs 15 residues. As DNA, the CDR3 is TGTGCCAGCACCAATCCCGGGACACCGATCTACGAGCAGTACTTC. Protein: CASTNPGTPIYEQYF.

This clonotype was found a few times. V and J are TRBV19 and TRBJ2-3; D unresolved. CDR1 and CDR2 from the germline V gene are LNHDA and SQIVND (reference sequence). The CDR3 consists of 16 residues. V gave up 2 bases and J gave up 0 bases, with 12 bases separating them. The CDR3 DNA reads as TGTGCCAGTAGTATACTGGCATCTACTAGCACAGATACGCAGTATTTT. It yields the protein CASSILASTSTDTQYF.

This clonotype has a count of ten or more. CDR3 loop: CASSQDPLWGASHEQYF. CDR3 coding DNA: TGCGCCAGCAGCCAAGATCCCCTGTGGGGAGCTTCCCACGAGCAGTACTTC. The chain has TRBV4-3 and TRBJ2-7, with a possible D match to TRBD2 (5 bases). This CDR3 region has 17 residues. CDR1 LGHNA and CDR2 YSLEER come from the germline V gene. The V end lost 0 bases, the J end lost 5 bases, and 20 bases lay between the germline ends.

Remarks on this clonotype: An end of the junction does not agree with germline; a read error may underlie this. The V call is TRBV4-3, the J call TRBJ2-7, with 8 positions matching TRBD1. CDR1 is LGHNA, CDR2 YSLEER, per germline. There are 15 residues in the CDR3. CDR3: CASSQDLGTGYERYF. DNA of the CDR3: TGCGCCAGCAGCCAAGATCTTGGGACAGGCTACGAGCGGTACTTC.

This clonotype was detected many times. The chain uses TRBV2 and TRBJ1-1; D remains ambiguous. The CDR3 is 13 amino acids. The V end lost 0 bases, the J end lost 6 bases, and 8 bases lay between the germline ends. Germline V gene data show CDR1 as SNHLY and CDR2 as FYNNEI. CDR3 coding DNA: TGTGCCAGCAGTGAAGCGACTTACCCTGAAGCTTTCTTT. Translation gives CASSEATYPEAFF.

This clonotype was detected ten times or more. The chain's CDR3 is CTSSLILRLAQNNEQFF. Here the CDR3 DNA reads TGCACCAGCAGCCTCATCTTGCGCCTAGCCCAGAACAATGAGCAGTTCTTC. The genes are TRBV1 and TRBJ2-1; the table assigns TRBD1, which was not confirmed against the DNA. TRBV1 is assigned pseudogene status. The length of the CDR3 is 17 residues.

About this clonotype: One end of the junction fails to match germline, which may point to a read error. The chain has TRBV27 and TRBJ2-5; TRBD1 aligns across 9 bases. Germline CDR1 and CDR2: MNHEY and SMNVEV (reference sequence). This CDR3 comprises 14 residues. The CDR3 here is CVSRGQGTRETQYF. CDR3 DNA sequence: TGTGTCAGCAGGGGACAGGGAACGAGGGAGACCCAGTACTTC.

The rearrangement uses TRBV7-9 and TRBJ2-1; D is unclear. Trimming removed 2 bases at V and 5 bases at J, with 7 bases between. The CDR3 contains 13 residues. Germline loops: CDR1 SEHNR, CDR2 FQNEAQ (reference sequence). The CDR3 nucleotides read TGTGCCAGCAGCTTATTACTGAACAATGAGCAGTTCTTC. Translating it yields CASSLLLNNEQFF.

This clonotype was seen ten or more times. The chain couples TRBV28 to TRBJ2-3; 7 positions agree with TRBD1. CDR1 and CDR2 from the germline V gene are MDHEN and SYDVKM. The J segment lost 3 bases and the V segment lost 4 bases, leaving 7 bases of the junction unmatched. The CDR3 covers 15 residues. DNA of the CDR3: TGTGCCAGCAGTTCCGACAGGGCCCTGACAGATACGCAGTATTTT. Its protein is CASSSDRALTDTQYF.

As concerns this clonotype: A much larger clone is a single base away; this may be a read error. V usage is TRBV7-9 and J usage is TRBJ2-3, with 7 positions matching TRBD2. Germline CDR1 and CDR2: SEHNR and FQNEAQ (reference sequence). This CDR3 is built from 15 residues. Trimming removed 6 bases from V and 2 bases from J; junction bases left unmatched: 8. The CDR3 DNA sequence: TGTGCCAGCAGACCCCGGGGACTATCCACAGATACGCAGTATTTT. It yields the protein CASRPRGLSTDTQYF.

This clonotype has at least ten counts. The rearrangement links TRBV7-9 to TRBJ2-7, with TRBD2 matching over 7 bases. This CDR3 is 15 amino acids long. Germline V gene data show CDR1 as SEHNR and CDR2 as FQNEAQ (reference sequence). The V gene end was trimmed by 5 bases and the J gene end by 3 bases; junction bases not matched to a gene: 10. The CDR3 region is CASSERSGTGYEQYF. The CDR3 DNA is TGTGCCAGCAGCGAAAGAAGCGGGACTGGCTACGAGCAGTACTTC.

This clonotype has ten or more counts. In DNA form, the CDR3 reads TGTGCCAGCACCACGACAGATTACGACAATGAGCAGTTCTTC. As protein: CASTTTDYDNEQFF. V and J are TRBV5-4 and TRBJ2-1; D may be TRBD1 (5 bases). Deletions cut 6 bases from V and 5 bases from J, with 15 bases between. CDR1 is SGHNT, CDR2 YYREEE, per germline (reference sequence). This CDR3 is 14 amino acids long.

This clonotype has a count of ten or more. The chain has TRBV14 and TRBJ2-5; no reliable D call. This CDR3 spans 13 amino acids. The V gene's germline CDR1 is SGHDN and CDR2 FVKESK. V was trimmed by 2 bases and J by 5 bases, leaving 9 bases between them. CDR3 nucleotides: TGTGCCAGCAGCCAAAGAGGATCCGAGACCCAGTACTTC. Its translation is CASSQRGSETQYF.

The chain is built from TRBV7-6 and TRBJ2-7; D is possibly TRBD2 (6 bases). CDR1 is SGHVS, CDR2 FNYEAQ, per germline. CDR3 length: 13 residues. V lost 4 bases, J lost 7 bases, and 14 bases lay in between. The CDR3 reads CASSWDLAGEQYF. CDR3 nucleotide sequence: TGTGCCAGCAGCTGGGACTTGGCGGGAGAGCAGTACTTC.

There are many counts of this clonotype. The chain joins TRBV30 to TRBJ2-1, with TRBD1 matching over 11 bases. J was trimmed by 4 bases and V by 4 bases; bases with no gene match: 3. CDR1 is GTSNPN and CDR2 is SVGIG in the germline V gene (reference sequence). CDR3 length: 14 amino acids. CDR3 DNA: TGTGCCTGGAAGGACAGGGGGCTTTACAATGAGCAGTTCTTC. Translated, it gives CAWKDRGLYNEQFF.

About this clonotype itself: The junction differs from germline at one of its ends, possibly a read error. This chain links TRBV19 with TRBJ2-1; D gene uncertain. CDR3 size: 16 residues. Germline CDR1 LNHDA, CDR2 SQIVND (reference sequence). The chain's CDR3 is CASSIFEQLSYNGQFF. The CDR3 nucleotides are TGTGCCAGTAGTATTTTTGAACAGCTGTCCTACAATGGGCAGTTCTTC.